This T cell receptor (beta chain) was recorded in a study of glioma-infiltrating T cells. Study context: About one million peripheral T cells were targeted at about 4.5- to 11-fold coverage.

Amplification of TCR alpha and beta CDR3 regions from RNA used iRepertoire nested multiplex PCR. TCRdb re-derived calls from the multiplex PCR reads in MiXCR, one entry per CDR3 protein. Altogether around 390,000 distinct CDR3 sequences are present, roughly 41% being singletons, with the ten largest covering about 11%. This CDR3 contains 14 residues. Germline assignment: CDR1 SNHLY and CDR2 FYNNEI. V lost 6 bases to trimming and J lost 14 bases; unmatched junction nucleotides: 13. The sequencing sample was made of glioma tissue, nonneoplastic brain tissue, or PBMCs (not recorded which). The V and J genes are TRBV2 and TRBJ1-2; 12 nucleotides line up with TRBD1. The TCR sequence derives from a human donor with low-grade glioma or glioblastoma, undergoing nonglioma brain surgery, or in good health (not recorded which). Here the CDR3 reads CASRPAYWDRGQTF. CDR3 coding DNA: TGTGCCAGCAGACCCGCATACTGGGACAGGGGGCAGACCTTC.